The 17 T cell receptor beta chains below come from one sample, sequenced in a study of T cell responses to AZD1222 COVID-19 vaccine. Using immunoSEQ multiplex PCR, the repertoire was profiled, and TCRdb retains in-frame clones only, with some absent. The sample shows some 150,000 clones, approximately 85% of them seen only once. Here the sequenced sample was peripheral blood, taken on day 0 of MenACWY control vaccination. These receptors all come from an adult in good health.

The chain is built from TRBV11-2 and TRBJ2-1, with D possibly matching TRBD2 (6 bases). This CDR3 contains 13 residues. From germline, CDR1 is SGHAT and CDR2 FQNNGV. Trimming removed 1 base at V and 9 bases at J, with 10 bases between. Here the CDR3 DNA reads TGTGCCAGCAGCTTAGGGGCAGCGGGTGAGCAGTTCTTC. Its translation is CASSLGAAGEQFF.

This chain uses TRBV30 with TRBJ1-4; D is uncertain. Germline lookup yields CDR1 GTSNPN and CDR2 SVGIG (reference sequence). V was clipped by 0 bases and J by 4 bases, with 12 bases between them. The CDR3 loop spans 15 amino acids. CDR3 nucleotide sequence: TGTGCCTGGAGTGTACACAGCTCTTATAATGAAAAACTGTTTTTT. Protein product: CAWSVHSSYNEKLFF.

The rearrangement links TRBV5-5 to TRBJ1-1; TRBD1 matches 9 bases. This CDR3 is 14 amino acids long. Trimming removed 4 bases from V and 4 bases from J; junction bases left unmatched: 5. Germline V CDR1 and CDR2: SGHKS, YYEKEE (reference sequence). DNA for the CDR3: TGTGCCAGCAGCGTGGACAGGGGAGGCACTGAAGCTTTCTTT. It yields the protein CASSVDRGGTEAFF.

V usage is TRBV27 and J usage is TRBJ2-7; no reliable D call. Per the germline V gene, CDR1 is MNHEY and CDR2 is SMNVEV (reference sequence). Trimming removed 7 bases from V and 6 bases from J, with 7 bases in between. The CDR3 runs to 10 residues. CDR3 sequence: CASTGSEQYF. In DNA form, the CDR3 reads TGTGCCAGCACCGGGTCCGAGCAGTACTTC.

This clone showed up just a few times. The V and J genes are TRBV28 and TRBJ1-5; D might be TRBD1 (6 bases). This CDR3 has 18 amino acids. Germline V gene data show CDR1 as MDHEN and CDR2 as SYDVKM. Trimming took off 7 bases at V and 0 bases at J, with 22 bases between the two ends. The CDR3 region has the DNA TGTGCCAGCACTTTCGACAGGTCGTCCGTATATAGCAATCAGCCCCAGCATTTT. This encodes CASTFDRSSVYSNQPQHF. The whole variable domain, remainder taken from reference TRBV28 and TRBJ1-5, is DVKVTQSSRYLVKRTGEKVFLECVQDMDHENMFWYRQDPGLGLRLIYFSYDVKMKEKGDIPEGYSVSREKKERFSLILESASTNQTSMYLCASTFDRSSVYSNQPQHFGDGTRLSIL.

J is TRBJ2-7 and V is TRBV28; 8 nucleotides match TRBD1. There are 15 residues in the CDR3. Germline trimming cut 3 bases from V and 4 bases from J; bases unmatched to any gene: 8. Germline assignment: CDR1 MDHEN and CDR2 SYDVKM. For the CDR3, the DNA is TGTGCCAGCAGTTTGGGGCAGGGGGCGCAGTACGAGCAGTACGTC. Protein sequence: CASSLGQGAQYEQYV.

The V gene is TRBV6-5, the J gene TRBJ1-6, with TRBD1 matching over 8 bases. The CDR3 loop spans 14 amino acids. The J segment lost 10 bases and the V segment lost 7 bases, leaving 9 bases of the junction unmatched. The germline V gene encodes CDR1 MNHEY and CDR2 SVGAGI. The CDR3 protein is CASNLDRGPSPLHF. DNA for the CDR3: TGTGCCAGCAACCTAGACAGGGGTCCGTCACCCCTCCACTTT.

The CDR3 nucleotides read TGTGCCAGCAGTGAAGATCGTGGGGGCCCCTACGAGCAGTACTTC. It specifies CASSEDRGGPYEQYF. The chain uses TRBV2 and TRBJ2-7; possibly TRBD1 for D (6 bases). Trimming removed 1 base at V and 2 bases at J, with 12 bases between. The CDR3 has 15 amino acids. Germline V lookup: CDR1 SNHLY, CDR2 FYNNEI. The full variable domain, with the rest looked up from reference TRBV2 and TRBJ2-7, is EPEVTQTPSHQVTQMGQEVILRCVPISNHLYFYWYRQILGQKVEFLVSFYNNEISEKSEIFDDQFSVERPDGSNFTLKIRSTKLEDSAMYFCASSEDRGGPYEQYFGPGTRLTVT.

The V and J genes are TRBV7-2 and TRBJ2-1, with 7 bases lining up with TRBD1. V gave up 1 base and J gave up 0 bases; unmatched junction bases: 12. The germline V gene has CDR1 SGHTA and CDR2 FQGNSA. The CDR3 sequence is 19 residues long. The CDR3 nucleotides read TGTGCCAGCAGCTTAGGGGGACAGACCATTATATTCTCCTACAATGAGCAGTTCTTC. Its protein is CASSLGGQTIIFSYNEQFF.

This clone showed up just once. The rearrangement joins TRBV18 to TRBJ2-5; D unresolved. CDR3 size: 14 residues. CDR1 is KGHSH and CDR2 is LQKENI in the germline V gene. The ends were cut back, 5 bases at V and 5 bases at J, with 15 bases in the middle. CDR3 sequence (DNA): TGTGCCAGCTCAGTTCCTCTGGGGTCGGAGACCCAGTACTTC. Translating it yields CASSVPLGSETQYF.

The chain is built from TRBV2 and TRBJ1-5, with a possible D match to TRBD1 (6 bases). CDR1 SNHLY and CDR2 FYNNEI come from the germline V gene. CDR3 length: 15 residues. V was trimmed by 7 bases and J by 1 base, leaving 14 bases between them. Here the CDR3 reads CASTIRGSSNQPQHF. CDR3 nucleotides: TGTGCCAGCACCATCAGGGGTTCCAGCAATCAGCCCCAGCATTTT.

CDR3 in amino acids: CASSLFGRGEQYV. The CDR3 DNA is TGTGCCAGCAGTTTATTCGGCAGGGGCGAGCAGTACGTC. The chain recombines TRBV28 with TRBJ2-7; D is perhaps TRBD1 (6 bases). Deletions cut 1 base from V and 6 bases from J, with 10 bases between. In germline, CDR1 is MDHEN, CDR2 SYDVKM. The CDR3 length is 13 residues.

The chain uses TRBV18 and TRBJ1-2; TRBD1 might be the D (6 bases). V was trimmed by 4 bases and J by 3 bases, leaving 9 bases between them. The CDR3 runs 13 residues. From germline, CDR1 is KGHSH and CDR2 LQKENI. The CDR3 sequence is CASSRQVDYGYTF. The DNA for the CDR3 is TGTGCCAGCTCACGACAGGTGGACTATGGCTACACCTTC.

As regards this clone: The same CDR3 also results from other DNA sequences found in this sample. The CDR3 region has the DNA TGTGCCAGCAGCTTAGATCGGAATCAGCCCCAGCATTTT. Amino acid sequence: CASSLDRNQPQHF. The chain uses TRBV11-2 and TRBJ1-5; no definite D call. The CDR3 consists of 13 residues. The germline V and J ends were trimmed by 0 bases and 4 bases, with 4 bases remaining between them. Germline loops: CDR1 SGHAT, CDR2 FQNNGV.

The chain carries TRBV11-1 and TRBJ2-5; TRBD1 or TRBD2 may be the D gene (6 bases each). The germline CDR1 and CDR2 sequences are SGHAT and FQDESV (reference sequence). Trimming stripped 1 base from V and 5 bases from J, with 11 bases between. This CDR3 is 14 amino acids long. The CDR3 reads CASSLGVGGETQYF. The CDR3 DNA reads TGTGCCAGCAGCTTAGGAGTAGGGGGGGAGACCCAGTACTTC.

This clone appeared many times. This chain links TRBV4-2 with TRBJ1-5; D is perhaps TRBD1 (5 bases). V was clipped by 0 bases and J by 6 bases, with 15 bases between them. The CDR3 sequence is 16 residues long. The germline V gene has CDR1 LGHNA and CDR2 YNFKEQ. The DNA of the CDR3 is TGTGCCAGCAGCCAAGATTTGGATAGGGGCGGTCAGCCCCAGCATTTT. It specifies CASSQDLDRGGQPQHF.

The CDR3 here is CASSSIMTGTGGSAGYTF. CDR3 in DNA: TGTGCCAGCAGCTCAATTATGACCGGGACAGGGGGTAGTGCTGGCTACACCTTC. J is TRBJ1-2 and V is TRBV5-4; 11 nucleotides match TRBD1. V lost 3 bases to trimming and J lost 7 bases; unmatched junction nucleotides: 17. The germline CDR1 and CDR2 sequences are SGHNT and YYREEE (reference sequence). The CDR3 is 18 amino acids.